The rows below give T cell receptor beta chains drawn from one sample of a study of T cell clonotyping in hematopoietic cell transplantation. TCRdb keeps only in-frame clones here, not all; method: immunoSEQ multiplex PCR. The repertoire has some 8,800 clones, roughly 91% of them found once; the top ten carry 4.2%. The input for sequencing was peripheral blood mononuclear cells, taken at the time of graft-versus-host disease after allogeneic stem cell transplant. The source of these receptors is a male patient aged 60-70 years who had an allogeneic stem cell transplant from a related donor, so the T cells may come from the graft donor. Some clones in this sample may be carry-over from other donors' samples. The CDR3 runs from the conserved cysteine through the conserved F or W. The D gene is left open where the match is weak. Size is omitted from some rows. Given values are once, few, many or a class for expanded clones.

clone size	J gene	D gene	V gene	CDR3 protein	CDR3 DNA
.	TRBJ2-7	TRBD2	TRBV6-6	CASSPGTRVSYEQYF	TGTGCCAGCAGCCCCGGGACTAGAGTATCCTACGAGCAGTACTTC
once	TRBJ2-7	.	TRBV15	CATSRGLGSAQTYEQYF	TGTGCCACCAGCAGAGGACTAGGCTCAGCCCAAACCTACGAGCAGTACTTC
few	TRBJ1-1	.	TRBV9	CASSVEAGEDTEAFF	TGTGCCAGCAGCGTAGAAGCAGGGGAGGACACTGAAGCTTTCTTT
.	TRBJ2-7	TRBD1	TRBV5-5	CASSYGTVYEQYF	TGTGCCAGCAGCTACGGGACAGTCTACGAGCAGTACTTC
.	TRBJ2-5	.	TRBV11-3	CASSLGETSQETQYF	TGTGCCAGCAGCTTAGGAGAAACTAGCCAAGAGACCCAGTACTTC
.	TRBJ2-7	.	TRBV28	CASSFTGRTYEQYF	TGTGCCAGCAGTTTTACAGGGCGGACCTACGAGCAGTACTTC
.	TRBJ2-7	.	TRBV18	CASSPAAGISYEQYF	TGTGCCAGCTCACCGGCGGCAGGGATAAGCTACGAGCAGTACTTC
.	TRBJ1-6	TRBD1	TRBV28	CASSSGQYNSPLHF	TGTGCCAGCAGTTCGGGACAGTATAATTCACCCCTCCACTTT
.	TRBJ2-7	TRBD1	TRBV7-2	CASSNPGQPYEQYF	TGTGCCAGCAGCAACCCGGGACAGCCCTACGAGCAGTACTTC
few	TRBJ2-1	.	TRBV5-1	CASMSAEYYNEQFF	TGCGCCAGCATGTCGGCAGAATACTACAATGAGCAGTTCTTC
few	TRBJ1-4	TRBD1	TRBV4-3	CASSWDRRNEKLFF	TGCGCCAGCAGTTGGGACAGGCGGAATGAAAAACTGTTTTTT
.	TRBJ2-1	TRBD1	TRBV5-4	CASRTGQGRGNEQFF	TGTGCCAGCAGAACCGGACAGGGAAGGGGCAATGAGCAGTTCTTC
.	TRBJ1-3	TRBD1	TRBV5-6	CASSYQGVRSGNTIYF	TGTGCCAGCAGCTACCAGGGGGTCCGCTCTGGAAACACCATATATTTT
.	TRBJ1-3	.	TRBV19	CASSINPGTNTIYF	TGTGCCAGTAGTATAAACCCGGGGACAAACACCATATATTTT
.	TRBJ2-1	.	TRBV5-4	CASSLDWGNWDEQFF	TGTGCCAGCAGCTTGGACTGGGGAAATTGGGATGAGCAGTTCTTC
.	TRBJ2-7	.	TRBV9	CASSVGGGGYEQYF	TGTGCCAGCAGCGTAGGTGGAGGGGGCTACGAGCAGTACTTC
.	TRBJ2-7	TRBD1	TRBV6-6	CASSYPGQGAYEQYF	TGTGCCAGCAGTTACCCGGGACAGGGGGCCTACGAGCAGTACTTC
.	TRBJ2-1	TRBD2	TRBV7-2	CASSQNGGGYNEQFF	TGTGCCAGCAGCCAAAACGGGGGGGGCTACAATGAGCAGTTCTTC
once	TRBJ1-4	.	TRBV2	CASSEPDGPNEKLFF	TGTGCCAGCAGTGAACCGGACGGACCTAATGAAAAACTGTTTTTT
.	TRBJ1-2	TRBD1	TRBV5-4	CASSLVRGPGYGYTF	TGTGCCAGCAGCTTGGTTAGGGGGCCTGGCTATGGCTACACCTTC
once	TRBJ1-6	.	TRBV19	CASSIGRTDNSPLHF	TGTGCCAGTAGTATAGGCCGGACAGATAATTCACCCCTCCACTTT
.	TRBJ2-5	TRBD1	TRBV6-5	CASRPGQAYQETQYF	TGTGCCAGCAGGCCGGGACAGGCGTACCAAGAGACCCAGTACTTC
.	TRBJ2-3	.	TRBV28	CASSSMGGLDTQYF	TGTGCCAGCAGTTCGATGGGCGGACTGGATACGCAGTATTTT
.	TRBJ2-7	.	TRBV7-8	CASSLELGPYEQYF	TGTGCCAGCAGCTTAGAACTAGGCCCCTACGAGCAGTACTTC
.	TRBJ1-4	.	TRBV4-2	CASSQTQGDNEKLFF	TGTGCCAGCAGCCAGACACAGGGAGATAATGAAAAACTGTTTTTT
.	TRBJ1-6	.	TRBV10-3	CAISEKDLYNSPLHF	TGTGCCATCAGTGAGAAGGATCTCTATAATTCACCCCTCCACTTT
.	TRBJ1-4	TRBD1	TRBV4-1	CASSHPQGASEKLFF	TGCGCCAGCAGCCACCCACAGGGGGCTAGTGAAAAACTGTTTTTT
few	TRBJ2-1	TRBD2	TRBV7-9	CASGGRGEQFF	TGTGCTTCGGGAGGACGGGGTGAGCAGTTCTTC
.	TRBJ1-1	.	TRBV4-1	CASSQDPSFANTEAFF	TGCGCCAGCAGCCAAGACCCGAGCTTTGCGAACACTGAAGCTTTCTTT
.	TRBJ2-3	.	TRBV5-6	CASSPRGGDKRTDTQYF	TGTGCCAGCAGCCCCAGGGGCGGGGACAAACGCACAGATACGCAGTATTTT
.	TRBJ1-2	.	TRBV9	CASSVDREAYGYTF	TGTGCCAGCAGCGTAGACAGGGAGGCCTATGGCTACACCTTC
.	TRBJ2-1	TRBD2	TRBV6-1	CASSALAGGYNEQFF	TGTGCCAGCAGTGCCCTAGCGGGGGGGTACAATGAGCAGTTCTTC
.	TRBJ1-1	.	TRBV5-5	CASSWDFWNTEAFF	TGTGCCAGCAGCTGGGACTTTTGGAACACTGAAGCTTTCTTT
.	TRBJ1-1	.	TRBV6-5	CASGATGSDAEAFF	TGTGCCAGCGGGGCTACAGGGTCCGACGCTGAAGCTTTCTTT
.	TRBJ2-2	TRBD2	TRBV9	CASGLAGAGELFF	TGTGCCAGCGGACTAGCGGGCGCCGGGGAGCTGTTTTTT
.	TRBJ1-1	TRBD1	TRBV19	CAITTGDAFF	TGTGCCATCACCACAGGGGACGCTTTCTTT
.	TRBJ1-6	.	TRBV4-2	CASSQGKGDNSPLHF	TGTGCCAGCAGCCAAGGGAAAGGAGATAATTCACCCCTCCACTTT
.	TRBJ2-1	TRBD1	TRBV13	CASSFVEWDRQIDEQFF	TGTGCCAGCAGCTTTGTTGAGTGGGACAGGCAAATCGATGAGCAGTTCTTC
.	TRBJ2-3	.	TRBV19	CASLGSTDTQYF	TGTGCCAGCTTGGGGAGCACAGATACGCAGTATTTT
.	TRBJ1-2	TRBD1	TRBV30	CACGTGLTYTF	TGTGCCTGCGGGACAGGGTTAACTTACACCTTC
.	TRBJ1-6	.	TRBV6-1	CASSEAQWVSYNSPLHF	TGTGCCAGCAGTGAAGCGCAGTGGGTCTCCTATAATTCACCCCTCCACTTT
.	TRBJ2-1	TRBD2	TRBV5-3	CARSVGLAGSEQFF	TGTGCCAGAAGCGTGGGACTAGCGGGGAGTGAGCAGTTCTTC